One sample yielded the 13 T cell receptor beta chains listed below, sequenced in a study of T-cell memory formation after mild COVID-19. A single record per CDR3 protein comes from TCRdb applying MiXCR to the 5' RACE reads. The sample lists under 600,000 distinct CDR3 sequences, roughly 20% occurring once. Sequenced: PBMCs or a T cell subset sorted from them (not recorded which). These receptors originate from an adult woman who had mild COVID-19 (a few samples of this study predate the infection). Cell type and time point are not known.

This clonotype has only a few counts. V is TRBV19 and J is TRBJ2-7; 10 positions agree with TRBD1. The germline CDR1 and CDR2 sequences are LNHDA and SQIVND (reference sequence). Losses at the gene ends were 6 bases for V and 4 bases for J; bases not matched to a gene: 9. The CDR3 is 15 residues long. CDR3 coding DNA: TGTGCCAGTAGCAAACACGGGACAGGGGATTACGAGCAGTACTTC. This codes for CASSKHGTGDYEQYF. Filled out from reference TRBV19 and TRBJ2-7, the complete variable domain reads DGGITQSPKYLFRKEGQNVTLSCEQNLNHDAMYWYRQDPGQGLRLIYYSQIVNDFQKGDIAEGYSVSREKKESFPLTVTSAQKNPTAFYLCASSKHGTGDYEQYFGPGTRLTVT.

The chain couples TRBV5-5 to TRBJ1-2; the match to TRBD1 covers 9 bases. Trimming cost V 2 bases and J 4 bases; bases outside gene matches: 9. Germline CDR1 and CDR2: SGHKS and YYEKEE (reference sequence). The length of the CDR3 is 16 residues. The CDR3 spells CASSFFETGGGYGYTF. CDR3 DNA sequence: TGTGCCAGCAGCTTTTTCGAGACAGGGGGAGGCTATGGCTACACCTTC.

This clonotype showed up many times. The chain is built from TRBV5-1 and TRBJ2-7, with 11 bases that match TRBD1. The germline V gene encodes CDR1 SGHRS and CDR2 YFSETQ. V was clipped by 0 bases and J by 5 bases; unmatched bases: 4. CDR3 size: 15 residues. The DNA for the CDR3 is TGCGCCAGCAGCTTGGAGGGACAGGGGGTGCACGAGCAGTACTTC. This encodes CASSLEGQGVHEQYF.

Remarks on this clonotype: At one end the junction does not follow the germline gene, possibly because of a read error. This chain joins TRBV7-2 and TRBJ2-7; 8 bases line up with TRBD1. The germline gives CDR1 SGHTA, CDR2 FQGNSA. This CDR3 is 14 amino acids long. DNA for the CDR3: TGTGCCAACAGCCCAGGGACAGGAAACTACGAGCAGTACTTC. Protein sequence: CANSPGTGNYEQYF.

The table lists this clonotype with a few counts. CDR3 protein: CASSLWGDTQYF. The CDR3, as DNA: TGTGCCAGCAGTTTGTGGGGGGATACGCAGTATTTT. This rearrangement joins TRBV12-3 or TRBV12-4 to TRBJ2-3; the D gene could be TRBD1 or TRBD2 (5 bases each). V was shortened by 3 bases and J by 6 bases, with 7 bases between the two germline ends. The length of the CDR3 is 12 residues.

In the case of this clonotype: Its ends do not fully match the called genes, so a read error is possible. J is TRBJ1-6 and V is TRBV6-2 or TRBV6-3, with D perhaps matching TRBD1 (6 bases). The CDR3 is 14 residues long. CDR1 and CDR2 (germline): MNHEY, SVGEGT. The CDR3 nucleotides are TGTGCCGGCAGACCCGACAGGACAAATTCACCCCTCCACTTT. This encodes CAGRPDRTNSPLHF.

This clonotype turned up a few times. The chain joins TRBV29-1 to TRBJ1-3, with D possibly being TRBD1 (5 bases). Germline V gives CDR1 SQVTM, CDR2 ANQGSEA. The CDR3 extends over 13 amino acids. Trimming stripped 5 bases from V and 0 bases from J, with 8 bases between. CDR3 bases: TGCAGCGTTAGACAGAGCTCTGGAAACACCATATATTTT. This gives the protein CSVRQSSGNTIYF.

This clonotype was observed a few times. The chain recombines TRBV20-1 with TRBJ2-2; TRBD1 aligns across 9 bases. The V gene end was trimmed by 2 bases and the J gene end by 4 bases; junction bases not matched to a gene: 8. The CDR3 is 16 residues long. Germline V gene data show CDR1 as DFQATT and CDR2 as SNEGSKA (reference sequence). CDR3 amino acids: CSARRAGTGSTGELFF. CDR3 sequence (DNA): TGCAGTGCTAGAAGAGCCGGGACAGGGAGCACCGGGGAGCTGTTTTTT.

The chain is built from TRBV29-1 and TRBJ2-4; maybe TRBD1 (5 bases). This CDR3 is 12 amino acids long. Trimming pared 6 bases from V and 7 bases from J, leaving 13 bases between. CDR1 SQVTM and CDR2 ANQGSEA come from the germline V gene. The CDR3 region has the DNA TGCAGCGTGGGGCCCGATCCGAACATTCAGTACTTC. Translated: CSVGPDPNIQYF.

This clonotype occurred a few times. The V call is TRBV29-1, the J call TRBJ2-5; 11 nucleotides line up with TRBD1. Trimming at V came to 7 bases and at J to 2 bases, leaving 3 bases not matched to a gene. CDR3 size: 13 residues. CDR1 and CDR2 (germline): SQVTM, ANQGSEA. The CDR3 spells CSAGTGGQETQYF. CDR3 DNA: TGCAGCGCGGGGACAGGGGGGCAAGAGACCCAGTACTTC.

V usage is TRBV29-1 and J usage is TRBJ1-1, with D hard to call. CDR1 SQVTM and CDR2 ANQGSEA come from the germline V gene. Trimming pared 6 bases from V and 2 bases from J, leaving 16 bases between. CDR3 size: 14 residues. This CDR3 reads CSVKIGPRNTEAFF. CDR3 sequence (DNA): TGCAGCGTGAAAATTGGACCACGTAACACTGAAGCTTTCTTT.

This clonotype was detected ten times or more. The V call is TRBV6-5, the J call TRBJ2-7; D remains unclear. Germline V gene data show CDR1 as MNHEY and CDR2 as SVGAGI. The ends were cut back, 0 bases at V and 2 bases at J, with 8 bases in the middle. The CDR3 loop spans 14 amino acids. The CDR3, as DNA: TGTGCCAGCAGTTACTCGTCTTTACCCTACGAGCAGTACTTC. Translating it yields CASSYSSLPYEQYF.

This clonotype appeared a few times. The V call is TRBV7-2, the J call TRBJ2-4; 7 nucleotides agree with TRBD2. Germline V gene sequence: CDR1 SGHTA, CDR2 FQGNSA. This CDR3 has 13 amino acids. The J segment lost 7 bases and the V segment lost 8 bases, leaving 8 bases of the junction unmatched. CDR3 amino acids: CASGPGGSNIQYF. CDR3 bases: TGTGCCAGCGGTCCGGGCGGGAGTAACATTCAGTACTTC. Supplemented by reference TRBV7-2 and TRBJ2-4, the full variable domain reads GAGVSQSPSNKVTEKGKDVELRCDPISGHTALYWYRQSLGQGLEFLIYFQGNSAPDKSGLPSDRFSAERTGGSVSTLTIQRTQQEDSAVYLCASGPGGSNIQYFGAGTRLSVL.